This is a list of T cell receptor beta chains from one sample in a study of T cell repertoires in ileal Crohn's disease. The table came from immunoSEQ multiplex PCR; TCRdb's copy has only in-frame clones and leaves some out. The data show more than 7,000 clones, roughly 72% seen once. The material sequenced was ileal tissue. These TCRs come from an adult with Crohn's disease. Each CDR3 is given with its conserved first and last residue. D genes are given only for firm matches. Clone size is stated in some rows and not others, as once, few, many or a class when expanded.

V gene,J gene,D gene,clone size,CDR3 protein,CDR3 DNA
TRBV6-1,TRBJ1-5,-,-,CASSDGGASQPQHF,TGTGCCAGCAGTGATGGAGGGGCCAGTCAGCCCCAGCATTTT
TRBV7-7,TRBJ2-7,-,-,CASSRAETYEQYF,TGTGCCAGCAGCCGAGCGGAGACCTACGAGCAGTACTTC
TRBV6-1,TRBJ1-5,TRBD1,-,CASRLPGQNQPQHF,TGTGCCAGCAGACTACCGGGACAGAATCAGCCCCAGCATTTT
TRBV6-5,TRBJ2-3,-,-,CASSYSRLGGDTQYF,TGTGCCAGCAGTTACTCGAGGCTAGGGGGAGATACGCAGTATTTT
TRBV7-9,TRBJ2-2,-,-,CASSFGLLAGELFF,TGTGCCAGCAGCTTTGGGCTCCTCGCCGGGGAGCTGTTTTTT
TRBV5-6,TRBJ1-2,TRBD1,few,CASSQPGTGPPVSGYTF,TGTGCCAGCAGCCAACCGGGGACAGGGCCCCCTGTCTCCGGCTACACCTTC
TRBV6-4,TRBJ2-1,TRBD2,-,CASSALAGASGEQFF,TGTGCCAGCAGTGCTCTAGCGGGGGCCTCGGGGGAGCAGTTCTTC
TRBV28,TRBJ1-4,TRBD1,few,CASGTGTGNWNEKLFF,TGTGCCAGCGGGACCGGGACAGGGAATTGGAATGAAAAACTGTTTTTT
TRBV27,TRBJ1-5,TRBD1,-,CASSLGQGAYQPQHF,TGTGCCAGCAGTTTAGGGCAGGGGGCTTATCAGCCCCAGCATTTT
TRBV7-3,TRBJ1-1,-,-,CASSFTDSQNTEAFF,TGTGCCAGCAGCTTCACGGACAGCCAGAACACTGAAGCTTTCTTT
TRBV6-5,TRBJ1-4,TRBD1,-,CASSRGTGVGEKLFF,TGTGCCAGCAGCCGTGGGACAGGGGTTGGGGAAAAACTGTTTTTT
TRBV29-1,TRBJ1-4,TRBD1,-,CSGRTGGNEKLFF,TGCAGCGGGCGGACAGGGGGCAATGAAAAACTGTTTTTT
TRBV5-1,TRBJ1-4,-,-,CASKGASAPNEKLFF,TGCGCCAGCAAAGGGGCCTCTGCACCTAATGAAAAACTGTTTTTT
TRBV5-3,TRBJ2-7,-,-,CARSSKGEGSYEQYF,TGTGCCAGAAGCTCCAAGGGAGAGGGTTCCTACGAGCAGTACTTC
TRBV7-2,TRBJ2-1,TRBD2,-,CASSFMGTTHNEQFF,TGTGCCAGCAGCTTTATGGGGACTACCCACAATGAGCAGTTCTTC
TRBV7-3,TRBJ1-6,TRBD1,-,CASSLTGWRGRGSYNSPLHF,TGTGCCAGCAGCTTAACAGGGTGGAGGGGGCGAGGCTCCTATAATTCACCCCTCCACTTT
TRBV6-1,TRBJ1-2,TRBD1,-,CASSRDRAQGGYTF,TGTGCCAGCAGCCGGGACAGGGCCCAGGGGGGCTACACCTTC
TRBV7-3,TRBJ2-7,TRBD2,-,CASSVSGSGSYEQYF,TGTGCCAGCAGCGTTAGCGGGAGTGGGTCCTACGAGCAGTACTTC
TRBV2,TRBJ1-1,-,few,CASTGYTEAFF,TGTGCCAGCACAGGGTACACTGAAGCTTTCTTT
TRBV13,TRBJ2-2,-,-,CASSLTPSRVAGELFF,TGTGCCAGCAGCTTAACTCCTAGCCGCGTGGCCGGGGAGCTGTTTTTT
TRBV11-2,TRBJ2-5,TRBD2,-,CASSLEGTSGKETQYF,TGTGCCAGCAGCTTAGAGGGGACTAGCGGGAAAGAGACCCAGTACTTC
TRBV4-1,TRBJ2-1,TRBD1,-,CASSQDTIEGTGSYNEQFF,TGCGCCAGCAGCCAAGATACTATTGAGGGGACAGGGTCCTACAATGAGCAGTTCTTC
TRBV4-1,TRBJ1-2,-,-,CASSRDSDANYGYTF,TGCGCCAGCAGCCGCGACAGCGACGCTAACTATGGCTACACCTTC
TRBV6-5,TRBJ1-2,-,once,CASTRTAYGYTF,TGTGCCAGCACTAGGACAGCCTATGGCTACACCTTC
TRBV10-3,TRBJ2-5,TRBD2,few,CAISVAGETQYF,TGTGCCATCAGCGTAGCGGGGGAGACCCAGTACTTC
TRBV5-1,TRBJ2-1,TRBD1,-,CASSLSGQLYNEQFF,TGCGCCAGCAGCTTATCGGGACAGTTATACAATGAGCAGTTCTTC
TRBV6-1,TRBJ2-2,-,-,CASSEATGNTGELFF,TGTGCCAGCAGTGAAGCGACAGGGAACACCGGGGAGCTGTTTTTT
TRBV9,TRBJ2-3,TRBD2,-,CASSVEGLAGGNTQYF,TGTGCCAGCAGCGTAGAGGGGCTAGCGGGAGGAAATACGCAGTATTTT
TRBV30,TRBJ2-1,-,once,CAWGQGEQFF,TGTGCCTGGGGGCAGGGTGAGCAGTTCTTC
TRBV5-1,TRBJ1-6,TRBD1,-,CASSPAQGVTPLHF,TGCGCCAGCAGCCCGGCTCAGGGGGTAACACCCCTCCACTTT
TRBV19,TRBJ2-7,TRBD1,-,CASSIGGTGVREQYF,TGTGCCAGTAGTATAGGAGGGACAGGGGTTCGTGAGCAGTACTTC
TRBV5-1,TRBJ1-1,-,-,CASRAAQPNTEAFF,TGCGCCAGCCGCGCCGCACAGCCGAACACTGAAGCTTTCTTT
TRBV20-1,TRBJ2-5,-,-,CSVRGPETQYF,TGCAGTGTAAGGGGTCCGGAGACCCAGTACTTC
TRBV27,TRBJ1-5,-,-,CASRGAGDNQPQHF,TGTGCCAGCCGGGGGGCGGGGGACAATCAGCCCCAGCATTTT
TRBV6-6,TRBJ1-5,TRBD1,-,CASTHRDSNQPQHF,TGTGCCAGCACTCACCGGGACAGTAATCAGCCCCAGCATTTT
TRBV6-1,TRBJ2-1,TRBD2,-,CASSAQRGSEQFF,TGTGCCAGCAGTGCCCAGCGGGGTAGTGAGCAGTTCTTC
TRBV30,TRBJ2-5,-,-,CAWSVRGETQYF,TGTGCCTGGAGTGTACGGGGGGAGACCCAGTACTTC
TRBV28,TRBJ1-1,TRBD1,-,CASSHPRDRVNTEAFF,TGTGCCAGCAGTCATCCCCGGGACAGGGTGAACACTGAAGCTTTCTTT